This T cell receptor beta chain was identified during a study of radiation and T cells in renal cell carcinoma. Sequenced by immunoSEQ multiplex PCR; TCRdb stores in-frame clones only, minus some. The top ten clones hold about 5.3% of a sample with 100,000 to 150,000 clones, 65% to 85% of them seen once. Sample time point: blood 2 weeks post-SBRT. Sample treatment: 15 Gy SBRT to primary tumor, nephrectomy 4 weeks later. After SBRT, blood was collected at 2 and 4 weeks, plus baseline. The tumor was a clear cell renal cell carcinoma. The V and J ends lost 1 base and 0 bases respectively, with 9 bases between them. Germline CDR1 and CDR2: MGHRA and YSYEKL. The CDR3 loop spans 15 amino acids.

The specimen was blood, collected from a patient whose treatment included radiotherapy and nephrectomy. The chain couples TRBV4-1 to TRBJ1-2, with D unresolved. The receptor was derived from a man aged 50 or older with renal cell carcinoma. The CDR3 loop is CASSQVSLSNYGYTF. The CDR3 DNA reads as TGCGCCAGCAGCCAAGTATCGCTATCTAACTATGGCTACACCTTC.